The 4 T cell receptor beta chains below all came from one sample that was sequenced in a study of blood T cell repertoires in COVID-19 (dated by TCRdb to about 2020). Receptors were amplified or captured by the immunoSEQ multiplex PCR assay. Held by TCRdb, this immuneACCESS table contains in-frame sequences only and omits some clones. Under half of the omission traces to an unresolved V gene where checked; the cause of the rest is unknown. This sample holds 140,000 to 150,000 clones; about nine tenths were observed only once. The ten largest clones represent roughly 4% of the sample. The sequenced sample was PBMCs or T cells enriched from blood (not recorded which). The receptors here all came from a man between 50 and 59 years old who had recovered from COVID-19.

The J gene is TRBJ2-3, the V gene TRBV9, with TRBD2 as a possible D gene (6 bases). V gave up 4 bases and J gave up 2 bases, with 11 bases separating them. Germline CDR1 is SGDLS and CDR2 is YYNGEE. CDR3 size: 14 residues. CDR3 sequence: CASSPGGATDTQYF. CDR3 nucleotides: TGTGCCAGCAGCCCCGGAGGGGCCACAGATACGCAGTATTTT.

The chain recombines TRBV5-5 with TRBJ2-3; 12 nucleotides line up with TRBD1. Germline assignment: CDR1 SGHKS and CDR2 YYEKEE (reference sequence). Trimming removed 4 bases from V and 2 bases from J; junction bases left unmatched: 5. This CDR3 spans 16 amino acids. In nucleotides, the CDR3 is TGTGCCAGCAGCCCGGGACAGGGGGCATTCACAGATACGCAGTATTTT. Its translation: CASSPGQGAFTDTQYF. Full variable domain (remainder filled in from reference TRBV5-5 and TRBJ2-3): DAGVTQSPTHLIKTRGQQVTLRCSPISGHKSVSWYQQVLGQGPQFIFQYYEKEERGRGNFPDRFSARQFPNYSSELNVNALLLGDSALYLCASSPGQGAFTDTQYFGPGTRLTVL.

V is TRBV30 and J is TRBJ1-5; 7 bases align to TRBD1. The CDR3 is made up of 12 amino acids. Germline CDR1 is GTSNPN and CDR2 is SVGIG (reference sequence). With V trimmed by 7 bases and J by 3 bases, 3 bases remained unmatched. The CDR3 coding sequence is TGTGCCTCGGGGACAGTCAATCAGCCCCAGCATTTT. It specifies CASGTVNQPQHF.

This clone was seen just once. This rearrangement joins TRBV28 to TRBJ1-4; 7 bases fit TRBD1. The length of the CDR3 is 15 residues. CDR1 and CDR2 (germline): MDHEN, SYDVKM. V lost 4 bases to trimming and J lost 5 bases; unmatched junction nucleotides: 7. CDR3 nucleotides: TGTGCCAGCAGTTCCCCGACAGGGAGGAATGAAAAACTGTTTTTT. Protein sequence: CASSSPTGRNEKLFF. The complete variable domain, with remaining parts taken from reference TRBV28 and TRBJ1-4, reads DVKVTQSSRYLVKRTGEKVFLECVQDMDHENMFWYRQDPGLGLRLIYFSYDVKMKEKGDIPEGYSVSREKKERFSLILESASTNQTSMYLCASSSPTGRNEKLFFGSGTQLSVL.